This T cell receptor (beta chain) comes out of a study of cytotoxic CD8 clonotypes in ibrutinib-treated CLL. Whole-study context: Included were 11 to 12 relapsed/refractory and some 15 treatment-naive patients, of whom 17 to 18 were IGHV unmutated. Response specimens were obtained following a median treatment duration of approximately 13 months, with a range of 6 to 36.

CDR1 LNHDA and CDR2 SQIVND come from the germline V gene (reference sequence). The CDR3 extends over 13 amino acids. Trimming left V 3 bases short and J 0 bases short, with 5 bases between. Measured with immunoSEQ multiplex PCR; TCRdb has only the in-frame clones, and not every one. The sample yields over 120,000 clones, 79% seen once. Study-wide points: Sustained-remission and progressing patients had unequal sampling times.

In the case of this clone: Its antigen is still unknown.

This specimen was PBMCs, taken after 12 months of ibrutinib treatment. This chain connects TRBV19 to TRBJ1-1; D remains ambiguous. This receptor was identified in a human donor with chronic lymphocytic leukemia. CDR3 in amino acids: CASSITMNTEAFF. DNA for the CDR3: TGTGCCAGTAGTATTACCATGAACACTGAAGCTTTCTTT.